This TCR beta chain was sequenced during a study of T cell responses to AZD1222 COVID-19 vaccine. Findings and caveats of the study: White British people made up most donors, females outnumbered males, and clonal diversity was possibly underestimated.

Deletions cut 3 bases from V and 7 bases from J, with 8 bases between. There are 11 residues in the CDR3. CDR1 is SGHRS and CDR2 is YFSETQ in the germline V gene. As concerns this clone: The target antigen is unknown.

Generated by immunoSEQ multiplex PCR, the TCRdb table keeps only in-frame clones and is missing some. This sample has about 170,000 clones, with roughly 85% found just once. This specimen was peripheral blood, taken 28 days after the second AZD1222 dose. The clonotype was recovered from an adult who received the AZD1222 COVID-19 vaccine. The chain has TRBV5-1 and TRBJ2-7; D is unresolved. CDR3 DNA: TGCGCCAGCAGCTCGTCCAGGGAGCAGTACTTC. Protein: CASSSSREQYF.